Each of the 30 T cell receptor beta chains below was sequenced from the same sample in a study of cytotoxic CD8 clonotypes in ibrutinib-treated CLL. Method: immunoSEQ multiplex PCR; TCRdb's copy keeps in-frame clones and lacks some. The top ten clones hold approximately 30% of a sample with 150,000 or so clones, approximately 75% of them seen once. The source material was PBMCs, sampled after 12 months of ibrutinib treatment. Receptors originate from a human donor with chronic lymphocytic leukemia.

This clone was recorded at least ten times. This chain links TRBV5-8 with TRBJ1-4; 7 nucleotides align to TRBD1. CDR1 is SGHTS and CDR2 is YDEGEE in the germline V gene. The CDR3 spans 16 residues. V shed 4 bases and J 0 bases; nucleotides not matched to a gene: 6. The CDR3 sequence is CASSAGQTATNEKLFF. DNA for the CDR3: TGTGCCAGCAGCGCGGGACAGACCGCAACTAATGAAAAACTGTTTTTT.

The chain has TRBV28 and TRBJ2-1, with 8 positions matching TRBD2. Germline V gene lookup returns CDR1 MDHEN and CDR2 SYDVKM. V dropped 5 bases and J dropped 1; count of bases not matched to a gene: 10. CDR3 length: 17 amino acids. CDR3 in DNA: TGTGCCAGCAGTCCCGATGGGAGCGGGGGTTCCTACAATGAGCAGTTCTTC. Amino acid sequence: CASSPDGSGGSYNEQFF.

A few counts support this clone. The chain is built from TRBV6-5 and TRBJ1-2; TRBD1 matches at 7 bases. This CDR3 has 14 amino acids. J lost 7 bases, V lost 0 bases, and 5 bases had no gene match. Germline lookup yields CDR1 MNHEY and CDR2 SVGAGI. CDR3 loop: CASSYSAGGGGYTF. In nucleotides, the CDR3 is TGTGCCAGCAGTTACTCGGCAGGGGGAGGTGGCTACACCTTC.

V usage is TRBV4-1 and J usage is TRBJ2-1, with 9 positions matching TRBD2. V was pared by 1 base and J by 3 bases, with 10 bases of the junction left unmatched. Looked up from germline, CDR1 is MGHRA and CDR2 is YSYEKL. The CDR3 spans 18 residues. The CDR3 sequence: CASSQGIAGAIVYNEQFF. The CDR3 DNA follows: TGCGCCAGCAGCCAAGGAATAGCGGGGGCCATAGTCTACAATGAGCAGTTCTTC.

This chain's CDR3 is CASSPTGAGAYNEQFF. CDR3 DNA: TGTGCCAGCAGCCCTACCGGGGCAGGAGCCTACAATGAGCAGTTCTTC. This chain uses TRBV7-3 with TRBJ2-1; the D call may be TRBD1 or TRBD2 (5 bases each). V was trimmed by 5 bases and J by 2 bases, leaving 16 bases between them. CDR3 length: 16 amino acids. Germline loops: CDR1 SGHTA, CDR2 FQGTGA.

The chain carries TRBV7-8 and TRBJ2-7; 8 nucleotides line up with TRBD2. The CDR3 runs 17 residues. V lost 0 bases, J lost 9 bases, and 16 bases stayed unmatched. Looked up from germline, CDR1 is SGHVS and CDR2 is FQNEAQ. CDR3 residues: CASSLAASGTRSGTQYF. DNA of the CDR3: TGTGCCAGCAGCTTAGCCGCCTCCGGGACTAGGTCTGGCACGCAGTACTTC. Filled out from reference TRBV7-8 and TRBJ2-7, the complete variable domain reads GAGVSQSPRYKVAKRGQDVALRCDPISGHVSLFWYQQALGQGPEFLTYFQNEAQLDKSGLPSDRFFAERPEGSVSTLKIQRTQQEDSAVYLCASSLAASGTRSGTQYFGPGTRLTVT.

The count of this clone is one. The rearrangement uses TRBV13 and TRBJ2-5, with TRBD1 as a possible D gene (6 bases). In germline, CDR1 is PRHDT, CDR2 FYEKMQ (reference sequence). The ends were cut back, 2 bases at V and 5 bases at J, with 27 bases in the middle. This CDR3 has 19 residues. CDR3 bases: TGTGCCAGCAGCTTATCAGCGGACAGCACCTCGATTTCATGGGAGACCCAGTACTTC. Translating gives CASSLSADSTSISWETQYF.

V and J are TRBV5-1 and TRBJ1-1, with D unclear. With 0 bases removed from V and 1 base from J, the gap between germline ends came to 10 bases. Germline values: CDR1 SGHRS, CDR2 YFSETQ. The CDR3 has 15 residues. The CDR3 region has the DNA TGCGCCAGCAGCTTGGCCGGACGGTCGAACACTGAAGCTTTCTTT. Translated, it gives CASSLAGRSNTEAFF.

V is TRBV11-3 and J is TRBJ2-7, with a weak D call TRBD1 (6 bases). The CDR3 contains 12 residues. CDR1 and CDR2 (germline): SGHNT, YENEEA. V was shortened by 5 bases and J by 6 bases, with 11 bases between the two germline ends. The CDR3 DNA is TGTGCCAGCAGCCGTTCAGGGGTCGAGCAGTACTTC. Its protein is CASSRSGVEQYF.

This chain joins TRBV29-1 and TRBJ2-3; maybe TRBD2 (6 bases). Germline V CDR1 and CDR2: SQVTM, ANQGSEA. V was pared by 6 bases and J by 0 bases, with 10 bases between. The CDR3 loop spans 13 amino acids. CDR3 protein: CSVAGTSTDTQYF. For the CDR3, the DNA is TGCAGCGTCGCAGGGACTAGCACAGATACGCAGTATTTT.

J is TRBJ2-7 and V is TRBV2; possibly TRBD2 for D (6 bases). The germline V gene has CDR1 SNHLY and CDR2 FYNNEI. CDR3 length: 16 amino acids. Between the trimmed V and J ends, which lost 2 bases and 0 bases, there was a span of 14 bases. The CDR3 sequence: CASSEQGGGLSYEQYF. The DNA for the CDR3 is TGTGCCAGCAGTGAACAGGGAGGAGGGCTCTCCTACGAGCAGTACTTC.

Points on this clone: The limits of the CDR3 on the DNA are not certain, so only TCRdb's listed CDR3 is given. The chain couples TRBV19 to TRBJ2-5. Germline V gives CDR1 LNHDA, CDR2 SQIVND (reference sequence). The CDR3 length is 16 residues, termini included. CDR3 amino acids: CASSILAGSFQETQYF.

The chain couples TRBV6-5 to TRBJ1-2; D is unresolved. The CDR3 sequence is 14 residues long. With 0 bases removed from V and 2 bases from J, the gap between germline ends came to 7 bases. The V gene's germline CDR1 is MNHEY and CDR2 SVGAGI. In nucleotides, the CDR3 is TGTGCCAGCAGTTACTCGATAATCAACTATGGCTACACCTTC. Its translation is CASSYSIINYGYTF.

This clone was seen a handful of times. This sequence joins TRBV9 and TRBJ2-7, with a weak D call TRBD1 (6 bases). V shed 0 bases and J shed 2 bases, with 12 bases lying between them. The CDR3 sequence is 15 residues long. Germline CDR1 and CDR2: SGDLS and YYNGEE. The CDR3 sequence is CASSVEPSGAYEQYF. The CDR3 coding sequence is TGTGCCAGCAGCGTAGAACCCTCAGGGGCCTACGAGCAGTACTTC.

This clone was found many times. The rearrangement joins TRBV29-1 to TRBJ1-2; 7 nucleotides agree with TRBD1. Germline CDR1 reads SQVTM; CDR2 reads ANQGSEA. With 6 bases clipped from V and 6 bases from J, the junction kept 4 bases outside the gene matches. This CDR3 has 11 amino acids. In DNA form, the CDR3 reads TGCAGCGTCCAGACAGGGAATGGCTACACCTTC. Encoded protein: CSVQTGNGYTF.

The V call is TRBV30, the J call TRBJ1-2; 12 nucleotides align to TRBD1. Unmatched junction bases numbered 6, after V lost 2 bases and J lost 8 bases. The CDR3 sequence is 14 residues long. CDR1 is GTSNPN, CDR2 SVGIG, per germline (reference sequence). CDR3 in amino acids: CAWSPGQGARGYTF. The CDR3 bases are TGTGCCTGGAGTCCGGGACAGGGGGCGCGGGGCTACACCTTC.

CDR3 region: CASSLVGSEANTIYF. CDR3 bases: TGTGCCAGCAGCTTAGTAGGGAGTGAGGCAAACACCATATATTTT. The V call is TRBV7-8, the J call TRBJ1-3, with D hard to call. Trimming stripped 1 base from V and 6 bases from J, with 13 bases between. The length of the CDR3 is 15 residues. Per the germline V gene, CDR1 is SGHVS and CDR2 is FQNEAQ.

At least ten counts were recorded for this clone. The chain is built from TRBV10-3 and TRBJ1-1; possibly TRBD1 for D (5 bases). This CDR3 is built from 14 residues. V was shortened by 5 bases and J by 1 base, with 11 bases between the two germline ends. Looked up from germline, CDR1 is ENHRY and CDR2 is SYGVKD. CDR3 region: CAISMDGGNTEAFF. CDR3 bases: TGTGCCATCAGTATGGACGGGGGGAACACTGAAGCTTTCTTT.

The chain uses TRBV18 and TRBJ1-5; 8 bases align to TRBD1. V lost 2 bases to trimming and J lost 2 bases; unmatched junction nucleotides: 11. There are 18 residues in the CDR3. Germline V CDR1 and CDR2: KGHSH, LQKENI. This CDR3 is CASSPYPGQAGGNQPQHF. The CDR3 DNA sequence: TGTGCCAGCTCACCATATCCGGGACAGGCCGGGGGCAATCAGCCCCAGCATTTT.

The chain recombines TRBV7-6 with TRBJ2-2; TRBD1 agrees at 8 bases. Germline values: CDR1 SGHVS, CDR2 FNYEAQ. Germline trimming cut 2 bases from V and 3 bases from J; bases unmatched to any gene: 5. CDR3 size: 16 residues. CDR3 in DNA: TGTGCCAGCAGCTTAATCTCAGGGGGCGACACCGGGGAGCTGTTTTTT. This translates into CASSLISGGDTGELFF.

This clone was recorded a few times. The chain is built from TRBV7-2 and TRBJ2-3; D gene unclear. Per the germline V gene, CDR1 is SGHTA and CDR2 is FQGNSA. V was trimmed by 3 bases and J by 5 bases, leaving 9 bases between them. The length of the CDR3 is 13 residues. For the CDR3, the DNA is TGTGCCAGCAGCTTGGCTTTTATAGATACGCAGTATTTT. Its protein product is CASSLAFIDTQYF.

This clone has a count of ten or more. The J gene is TRBJ2-2, the V gene TRBV11-2; 7 bases line up with TRBD2. V was clipped by 0 bases and J by 4 bases; unmatched bases: 8. The CDR3 has 17 residues. The germline gives CDR1 SGHAT, CDR2 FQNNGV. Here the CDR3 reads CASSLDLGGGITGELFF. DNA for the CDR3: TGTGCCAGCAGCTTAGATCTTGGCGGGGGAATCACCGGGGAGCTGTTTTTT.

CDR3 in amino acids: CASSPDQGTSHRYTF. The DNA of the CDR3 is TGTGCCAGCAGCCCCGACCAGGGGACCTCGCATCGCTACACCTTC. The chain is built from TRBV21-1 and TRBJ1-2; TRBD1, the D gene given by the table, was not confirmed from the DNA. TRBV21-1 is a recognized pseudogene. This CDR3 contains 15 residues.

The chain has TRBV5-6 and TRBJ1-4; 9 nucleotides agree with TRBD1. CDR1 SGHDT and CDR2 YYEEEE come from the germline V gene. The V and J ends lost 1 base and 12 bases, in that order; junction bases with no gene match: 10. CDR3 length equals 15 residues. This CDR3 reads CASSLYRGLGAELFF. The CDR3 bases are TGTGCCAGCAGCTTGTACAGGGGGCTAGGGGCGGAACTGTTTTTT.

The chain uses TRBV7-8 and TRBJ1-2; D may be TRBD1 (5 bases). The CDR3 runs to 15 residues. Germline V gene sequence: CDR1 SGHVS, CDR2 FQNEAQ. V lost 5 bases and J 1 base, leaving 14 bases between the germline ends. The CDR3 DNA follows: TGTGCCAGCAGCGAGAGACAGAAACTTAACTATGGCTACACCTTC. The encoded protein is CASSERQKLNYGYTF.

The V and J genes are TRBV7-2 and TRBJ1-6; D is uncertain. Between the trimmed V and J ends, which lost 3 bases and 10 bases, there was a span of 13 bases. The CDR3 is made up of 14 amino acids. From germline, CDR1 is SGHTA and CDR2 FQGNSA. Here the CDR3 DNA reads TGTGCCAGCAGCTTTCGGGGAGTGGCATCACCCCTCCACTTT. Translation: CASSFRGVASPLHF.

This clone was seen only a few times. The J gene is TRBJ2-6, the V gene TRBV19; no reliable D call. Germline lookup yields CDR1 LNHDA and CDR2 SQIVND (reference sequence). Trimming took 1 base from V and 0 from J, leaving 4 bases between them. The CDR3 is 15 amino acids. In DNA form, the CDR3 reads TGTGCCAGTAGTATAGTCAACTCTGGGGCCAACGTCCTGACTTTC. Its protein product is CASSIVNSGANVLTF.

The gene calls are TRBV7-9 and TRBJ1-6, with unresolved D. Germline V gene data show CDR1 as SEHNR and CDR2 as FQNEAQ (reference sequence). Trimming removed 3 bases from V and 10 bases from J, with 13 bases in between. The CDR3 is 14 residues long. The DNA for the CDR3 is TGTGCCAGCAGCTTTTTGGGTGTAGGGTCACCCCTCCACTTT. This translates into CASSFLGVGSPLHF.

The genes are TRBV6-4 and TRBJ1-3, with D uncertain. The germline CDR1 and CDR2 sequences are MRHNA and SNTAGT. Trimming left V 8 bases short and J 0 bases short, with 8 bases between. The CDR3 sequence is 13 residues long. The DNA for the CDR3 is TGTGCCAGCTCCGAGGGCTCTGGAAACACCATATATTTT. It is translated as CASSEGSGNTIYF.

This clone occurred once. V and J are TRBV30 and TRBJ2-2; the D gene is possibly TRBD2 (6 bases). This CDR3 has 13 residues. Trimming cost V 0 bases and J 7 bases, with 9 bases left between them. CDR1 is GTSNPN and CDR2 is SVGIG in the germline V gene (reference sequence). The CDR3 here is CAWSVLGGGELFF. The CDR3, as DNA: TGTGCCTGGAGTGTACTGGGGGGCGGGGAGCTGTTTTTT.